Listed here are 32 T cell receptor beta chains from one sample, sequenced in a study of patients and donors after allogeneic stem cell transplantation. TCRdb reanalysed the RT-PCR reads using MiXCR and keeps one entry per CDR3 protein. The top ten clones hold around 42% of a sample with 15,000 to 20,000 distinct CDR3 sequences, roughly 4.5% of them seen once. The specimen was blood, either unsorted or a sorted T cell fraction (not recorded which). These TCRs come from a human donor who was either an allogeneic HSCT recipient or a stem cell or donor lymphocyte infusion donor (not recorded which). It is not recorded whose cells these are; they may come from a transplant donor.

This clonotype was counted ten times or more. J is TRBJ1-1 and V is TRBV5-1; 7 bases match TRBD1. CDR1 is SGHRS and CDR2 is YFSETQ in the germline V gene. There are 14 residues in the CDR3. After removal of 0 bases from V and 8 bases from J, the junction contained 7 bases not matched to a gene. The CDR3 DNA reads as TGCGCCAGCAGCTTGGGCCAGCAGGGGGTAGAAGCTTTCTTT. Protein product: CASSLGQQGVEAFF. Looking up the rest from reference TRBV5-1 and TRBJ1-1 gives the full variable domain: KAGVTQTPRYLIKTRGQQVTLSCSPISGHRSVSWYQQTPGQGLQFLFEYFSETQRNKGNFPGRFSGRQFSNSRSEMNVSTLELGDSALYLCASSLGQQGVEAFFGQGTRLTVV.

This clonotype showed up many times. The V call is TRBV7-9, the J call TRBJ1-1, with D possibly being TRBD1 (6 bases). The CDR3 runs to 14 residues. The germline V gene has CDR1 SEHNR and CDR2 FQNEAQ (reference sequence). V lost 4 bases, J lost 5 bases, and 14 bases lay in between. CDR3 loop: CASSSLQGSTEAFF. The DNA for the CDR3 is TGTGCCAGCAGCTCCCTACAGGGATCGACTGAAGCTTTCTTT.

In its sample, this clonotype was seen many times. The chain links TRBV11-1 to TRBJ2-3; D is possibly TRBD1 (6 bases). The CDR3 contains 15 residues. V lost 1 base to trimming and J lost 0 bases, with 8 bases between them. Germline-derived CDR1 and CDR2 are SGHAT and FQDESV (reference sequence). CDR3 sequence: CASSLDGTSTDTQYF. The CDR3 DNA reads as TGTGCCAGCAGCTTAGACGGGACAAGCACAGATACGCAGTATTTT.

This clonotype has just one count. This clone may be a read error of a much larger clone one base away. The chain employs TRBV6-4 and TRBJ2-7; no definite D call. The germline gives CDR1 MRHNA, CDR2 SNTAGT. V gave up 6 bases and J gave up 2 bases, with 11 bases separating them. The length of the CDR3 is 13 residues. The CDR3 loop reads CASRTWPPYEQYF. The DNA of the CDR3 is TGTGCCAGCAGGACATGGCCTCCCTACGAGCAGTACTTC.

This clonotype was seen repeatedly, ten times or more. The rearrangement uses TRBV20-1 and TRBJ2-3; 12 nucleotides agree with TRBD1. Germline V gives CDR1 DFQATT, CDR2 SNEGSKA (reference sequence). J gave up 0 bases and V 4 bases, and 11 bases lay outside the gene matches. This CDR3 spans 18 amino acids. CDR3 in amino acids: CSATSGGTGGASTDTQYF. In DNA, the CDR3 is TGCAGTGCTACCTCAGGGGGGACAGGGGGCGCGAGCACAGATACGCAGTATTTT.

This clonotype occurred many times. The rearrangement uses TRBV5-1 and TRBJ1-2; 9 nucleotides match TRBD1. This CDR3 region has 15 residues. CDR1 is SGHRS, CDR2 YFSETQ, per germline. V lost 3 bases, J lost 2 bases, and 5 bases stayed unmatched. CDR3 in amino acids: CASSWDRAVNYGYTF. CDR3 DNA sequence: TGCGCCAGCAGCTGGGACAGGGCCGTAAACTATGGCTACACCTTC.

The chain couples TRBV6-1 to TRBJ2-3; D gene ambiguous. V lost 1 base to trimming and J lost 6 bases, with 2 bases between them. Germline CDR1 is MNHNS and CDR2 is SASEGT. This CDR3 has 11 residues. CDR3 DNA: TGTGCCAGCAGTGAAGAGGATACGCAGTATTTT. Its translation: CASSEEDTQYF.

V and J are TRBV5-4 and TRBJ2-1; unclear D gene. This CDR3 region has 14 residues. The germline CDR1 and CDR2 sequences are SGHNT and YYREEE (reference sequence). Trimming took off 2 bases at V and 6 bases at J, with 12 bases between the two ends. CDR3 protein: CASSFGTVINEQFF. DNA for the CDR3: TGTGCCAGCAGCTTCGGCACGGTTATCAATGAGCAGTTCTTC.

This clonotype showed up just a few times. The chain links TRBV6-1 to TRBJ2-2; 9 bases fit TRBD2. Germline CDR1 MNHNS, CDR2 SASEGT. CDR3 size: 15 residues. J was trimmed by 4 bases and V by 6 bases; bases with no gene match: 6. The CDR3 spells CASSGVAGATGELFF. CDR3 in DNA: TGTGCCAGCAGCGGGGTAGCGGGAGCCACCGGGGAGCTGTTTTTT.

This clonotype occurred many times. The V gene is TRBV20-1, the J gene TRBJ2-1; 10 nucleotides line up with TRBD1. The CDR3 is 14 amino acids. In germline, CDR1 is DFQATT, CDR2 SNEGSKA (reference sequence). V shed 3 bases and J 10 bases; nucleotides not matched to a gene: 9. CDR3 protein: CSASSGTGVQEQFF. The CDR3 bases are TGCAGTGCTAGCTCTGGGACAGGGGTTCAGGAGCAGTTCTTC.

This clonotype was detected a few times. The chain joins TRBV7-9 to TRBJ1-5; D gene unclear. Per the germline V gene, CDR1 is SEHNR and CDR2 is FQNEAQ (reference sequence). Trimming cost V 1 base and J 5 bases, with 6 bases left between them. The CDR3 loop spans 13 amino acids. The CDR3 loop reads CASSLVGDQPQHF. The CDR3 nucleotides read TGTGCCAGCAGCTTAGTTGGCGATCAGCCCCAGCATTTT.

There are a few counts of this clonotype. This chain joins TRBV28 and TRBJ2-7, with D perhaps matching TRBD2 (5 bases). CDR1 and CDR2 from the germline V gene are MDHEN and SYDVKM. CDR3 length: 12 amino acids. The V and J ends lost 5 bases and 4 bases respectively, with 9 bases between them. Here the CDR3 DNA reads TGTGCCAGCAGTCAGACTAAGTACGAGCAGTACTTC. This codes for CASSQTKYEQYF.

This clonotype has ten or more counts. The V call is TRBV11-1, the J call TRBJ2-7, with 8 bases that match TRBD2. V shed 1 base and J 5 bases; nucleotides not matched to a gene: 1. The CDR3 is made up of 13 amino acids. Per the germline V gene, CDR1 is SGHAT and CDR2 is FQDESV (reference sequence). This CDR3 is CASSLGLANEQYF. DNA for the CDR3: TGTGCCAGCAGCTTAGGACTAGCGAACGAGCAGTACTTC.

This clonotype appeared many times. The chain is built from TRBV7-9 and TRBJ1-3; the D gene is possibly TRBD1 (6 bases). CDR3 size: 15 residues. The V and J ends lost 5 bases and 3 bases respectively, with 14 bases between them. The germline V gene encodes CDR1 SEHNR and CDR2 FQNEAQ (reference sequence). CDR3 DNA sequence: TGTGCCAGCAGCCGCAGGGGATCTGGTGGAAACACCATATATTTT. It yields the protein CASSRRGSGGNTIYF.

This clonotype was observed at least ten times. The chain recombines TRBV12-3 or TRBV12-4 with TRBJ1-1; 8 bases are shared with TRBD1. This CDR3 region has 15 residues. With V trimmed by 2 bases and J by 4 bases, 6 bases remained unmatched. The CDR3 DNA follows: TGTGCCAGCAGTTTACCCGGACAGGGTGGCACTGAAGCTTTCTTT. Translating it yields CASSLPGQGGTEAFF.

This clonotype was detected a few times. The chain uses TRBV7-9 and TRBJ1-2; perhaps TRBD1 as D (6 bases). Germline values: CDR1 SEHNR, CDR2 FQNEAQ (reference sequence). Trimming left V 5 bases short and J 6 bases short, with 19 bases between. This CDR3 region has 15 residues. The DNA of the CDR3 is TGTGCCAGCAGCCCCATGGGGACAATAAGGCATGGCTACACCTTC. Protein sequence: CASSPMGTIRHGYTF.

The rearrangement uses TRBV12-3 or TRBV12-4 and TRBJ1-2, with TRBD1 matching over 7 bases. CDR3 length equals 14 residues. Trimming cost V 5 bases and J 8 bases; bases outside gene matches: 11. The CDR3 DNA sequence: TGTGCCAGCAGTCCTTCTACAGGGGTAAGGGGCTACACCTTC. Translation gives CASSPSTGVRGYTF.

This clonotype was seen repeatedly, ten times or more. The rearrangement uses TRBV7-9 and TRBJ1-1, with TRBD1 matching 9 bases. The junction had 3 bases not matched to a gene; V was cut back by 1 base and J by 3 bases. CDR3 size: 15 residues. Germline-derived CDR1 and CDR2 are SEHNR and FQNEAQ (reference sequence). In nucleotides, the CDR3 is TGTGCCAGCAGCTTAGGGACAGGGGATTACACTGAAGCTTTCTTT. Protein: CASSLGTGDYTEAFF. Full variable domain (rest looked up from reference TRBV7-9 and TRBJ1-1): DTGVSQNPRHKITKRGQNVTFRCDPISEHNRLYWYRQTLGQGPEFLTYFQNEAQLEKSRLLSDRFSAERPKGSFSTLEIQRTEQGDSAMYLCASSLGTGDYTEAFFGQGTRLTVV.

Ten or more counts support this clonotype. The CDR3 nucleotides read TGCAGCGTTAAATATCTAGGTGAGCAGTTCTTC. This gives the protein CSVKYLGEQFF. The genes are TRBV29-1 and TRBJ2-1; D gene unclear. V lost 5 bases, J lost 9 bases, and 11 bases lay in between. Germline loops: CDR1 SQVTM, CDR2 ANQGSEA. CDR3 length: 11 residues.

This clonotype was observed many times. CDR3 DNA sequence: TGCAGTGCTAGAATGGGGCCGCTCTCTGGAAACACCATATATTTT. Its translation is CSARMGPLSGNTIYF. The chain joins TRBV20-1 to TRBJ1-3; tentatively, D is TRBD1 (5 bases). Per the germline V gene, CDR1 is DFQATT and CDR2 is SNEGSKA (reference sequence). The length of the CDR3 is 15 residues. V lost 2 bases and J 0 bases, leaving 11 bases between the germline ends.

The sample holds many counts of this clonotype. J is TRBJ2-7 and V is TRBV6-1, with D possibly being TRBD1 or TRBD2 (5 bases each). This CDR3 region has 14 residues. Per germline, CDR1 MNHNS and CDR2 SASEGT. V dropped 5 bases and J dropped 2 bases, with 13 bases sitting between them. This CDR3 reads CASSPSQGTYEQYF. In nucleotides, the CDR3 is TGTGCCAGCAGTCCTAGCCAGGGTACCTACGAGCAGTACTTC.

At least ten counts were recorded for this clonotype. The chain joins TRBV9 to TRBJ2-5; D possibly uses TRBD1 or TRBD2 (5 bases each). Germline V gives CDR1 SGDLS, CDR2 YYNGEE. The CDR3 runs to 13 residues. The V and J ends lost 3 bases and 7 bases respectively, with 13 bases between them. The CDR3 DNA reads TGTGCCAGCAGCGGGGACCCAAGCGGGACCCAGTACTTC. It is translated as CASSGDPSGTQYF.

This clonotype was counted between two and nine times. The rearrangement joins TRBV15 to TRBJ2-7; a weak D match, TRBD1 (5 bases). The V gene's germline CDR1 is LNHNV and CDR2 YYDKDF (reference sequence). V was trimmed by 3 bases and J by 3 bases, leaving 12 bases between them. This CDR3 spans 14 amino acids. The CDR3 nucleotides read TGTGCCACCAGCAGGGGGCAGTCGGACTACGAGCAGTACTTC. Translation gives CATSRGQSDYEQYF.

The sample holds many counts of this clonotype. Compared with germline, one end of the junction differs, possibly owing to a read error. The V call is TRBV28, the J call TRBJ2-2, with 16 nucleotides matching TRBD2. The CDR3 loop spans 18 amino acids. Germline values: CDR1 MDHEN, CDR2 SYDVKM. DNA of the CDR3: TGTGCCAGCAGTTTCGGGACTAGCGGGAGGGGGAACGCCGGGGAGCTGTTTTTT. This codes for CASSFGTSGRGNAGELFF.

This clonotype was found many times. The chain couples TRBV7-9 to TRBJ1-1; D gene unclear. V was cut by 4 bases and J by 3 bases, with 15 bases left in between. CDR3 length: 15 amino acids. Germline V CDR1 and CDR2: SEHNR, FQNEAQ (reference sequence). The DNA for the CDR3 is TGTGCCAGCAGCTCACGACACCCGCGGGACACTGAAGCTTTCTTT. Its translation: CASSSRHPRDTEAFF.

This clonotype was recorded a few times. The rearrangement uses TRBV10-3 and TRBJ2-5; D is undetermined. The CDR3 totals 13 residues. Germline values: CDR1 ENHRY, CDR2 SYGVKD. Trimming took 1 base from V and 7 from J, leaving 10 bases between them. The CDR3 is CAISEWFSGTQYF. For the CDR3, the DNA is TGTGCCATCAGTGAGTGGTTCTCCGGGACCCAGTACTTC.

This clonotype was observed many times. The chain employs TRBV7-9 and TRBJ2-7, with a tentative D call TRBD1 (6 bases). This CDR3 has 14 residues. Germline V gives CDR1 SEHNR, CDR2 FQNEAQ (reference sequence). Trimming removed 5 bases from V and 5 bases from J, with 16 bases in between. The CDR3 DNA reads TGTGCCAGCAGCGGAAGACAGGCTGTTGACGAGCAGTACTTC. The encoded protein is CASSGRQAVDEQYF.

This clonotype was observed at least ten times. The chain has TRBV6-1 and TRBJ1-5; 7 bases agree with TRBD1. Germline V gene sequence: CDR1 MNHNS, CDR2 SASEGT. The CDR3 covers 16 residues. V was clipped by 1 base and J by 0 bases; unmatched bases: 3. DNA of the CDR3: TGTGCCAGCAGTGAAGACAGGGGATATAGCAATCAGCCCCAGCATTTT. It specifies CASSEDRGYSNQPQHF.

This clonotype was picked up a small number of times. The rearrangement joins TRBV13 to TRBJ1-1, with D possibly being TRBD1 (5 bases). Germline V gene lookup returns CDR1 PRHDT and CDR2 FYEKMQ (reference sequence). The V and J ends lost 5 bases and 0 bases respectively, with 22 bases between them. The CDR3 is 18 residues long. The CDR3 DNA reads as TGTGCCAGCAGCCCAACCATCCCCTCGTGGGGGATGAACACTGAAGCTTTCTTT. Its translation is CASSPTIPSWGMNTEAFF.

This clonotype is labeled medium-sized. The CDR3 DNA reads as TGTGCCAGCAGCGTGAAGGGGGGGCTCAATCAGCCCCAGCATTTT. Translated: CASSVKGGLNQPQHF. The chain uses TRBV9 and TRBJ1-5; maybe TRBD1 (6 bases). Germline CDR1 and CDR2: SGDLS and YYNGEE. Between the trimmed V and J ends, which lost 2 bases and 3 bases, there was a span of 12 bases. The CDR3 contains 15 residues.

This clonotype was counted at least ten times. The V gene is TRBV28, the J gene TRBJ2-7; D ambiguous. V was shortened by 2 bases and J by 1 base, with 15 bases between the two germline ends. The CDR3 contains 16 residues. Germline V lookup: CDR1 MDHEN, CDR2 SYDVKM. In nucleotides, the CDR3 is TGTGCCAGCAGTTTAACCCCGTCAGCCCAATCCTACGAGCAGTACTTC. It specifies CASSLTPSAQSYEQYF.

This clonotype was detected many times. The DNA for the CDR3 is TGCAGTGCTAGAGCCGGGGGAGTCCTCACAGATACGCAGTATTTT. As protein: CSARAGGVLTDTQYF. V usage is TRBV20-1 and J usage is TRBJ2-3, with D possibly matching TRBD2 (6 bases). Trimming stripped 1 base from V and 2 bases from J, with 13 bases between. The CDR3 covers 15 residues. The V gene's germline CDR1 is DFQATT and CDR2 SNEGSKA (reference sequence).